A selection of T cell receptor beta chains follows, all from one sample in a study of technical replicates of blood from several donors. Produced via immunoSEQ multiplex PCR; TCRdb's table is partial and in-frame only. The profile covers 76,000 or so clones, with about 91% appearing a single time and 0.25% taken by the ten largest. Sequencing was done on a sample of T cells isolated from PBMCs. These receptors originate from a human donor in good health. Both conserved end residues are part of each CDR3. D genes are given only for firm matches. Part of the rows lack a size; the others show once, few, many or a class for expanded clones.

TRBJ2-1 | - | - | TRBV2 | CASRGQSSYNEQFF | TGTGCCAGCAGGGGACAAAGCTCCTACAATGAGCAGTTCTTC
TRBJ1-3 | - | once | TRBV2 | CASSAVAGNTIYF | TGTGCCAGCAGTGCAGTAGCGGGGAACACCATATATTTT
TRBJ1-1 | - | - | TRBV4-1 | CASSPSSDEAFF | TGCGCCAGCAGCCCCTCCAGTGATGAAGCTTTCTTT
TRBJ2-7 | TRBD1 | - | TRBV2 | CASTRGQGPYEQYF | TGTGCCAGCACCCGGGGACAGGGTCCCTACGAGCAGTACTTC
TRBJ1-1 | - | - | TRBV5-1 | CASSLDLGGTEAFF | TGCGCCAGCAGCCTGGACTTGGGGGGCACTGAAGCTTTCTTT
TRBJ2-7 | - | - | TRBV2 | CASGGVNPTYEQYF | TGTGCCAGCGGCGGGGTCAACCCAACCTACGAGCAGTACTTC
TRBJ1-1 | - | - | TRBV11-3 | CASSPTGVEAFF | TGTGCCAGCAGCCCCACGGGGGTAGAAGCTTTCTTT
TRBJ2-4 | - | - | TRBV5-1 | CASSLKETKNIQYF | TGCGCCAGCAGCTTAAAAGAGACCAAAAACATTCAGTACTTC
TRBJ1-2 | - | once | TRBV5-1 | CASRGPDYGYTF | TGCGCCAGCAGGGGGCCAGACTATGGCTACACCTTC
TRBJ2-5 | TRBD2 | few | TRBV6-4 | CASSPTTSGQETQYF | TGTGCCAGCAGCCCCACTACTAGCGGTCAAGAGACCCAGTACTTC
TRBJ1-2 | - | - | TRBV9 | CASSVATDGYTF | TGTGCCAGCAGCGTAGCTACAGATGGCTACACCTTC
TRBJ1-2 | - | - | TRBV14 | CASSRVQTLSNGYTF | TGTGCCAGCAGCCGAGTACAGACCCTATCGAATGGCTACACCTTC
TRBJ2-7 | - | - | TRBV11-2 | CASSVGGDEQYF | TGTGCCAGCAGCGTAGGGGGGGACGAGCAGTACTTC
TRBJ1-2 | - | - | TRBV6-5 | CASLDDTLYGYTF | TGTGCCAGCCTCGATGACACTCTCTATGGCTACACCTTC
TRBJ2-3 | - | - | TRBV6-5 | CASRGADTQYF | TGTGCCAGCCGCGGGGCAGATACGCAGTATTTT
TRBJ2-3 | TRBD2 | few | TRBV4-2 | CASSQDLGGSGRDTQYF | TGTGCCAGCAGCCAAGATCTGGGCGGGAGCGGGAGAGATACGCAGTATTTT
TRBJ1-1 | TRBD1 | few | TRBV5-6 | CASSLDRSNTEAFF | TGTGCCAGCAGCCTGGACAGGAGTAACACTGAAGCTTTCTTT
TRBJ1-1 | TRBD1 | - | TRBV27 | CASSPIPTGAAEAFF | TGTGCCAGCAGTCCGATACCGACAGGGGCAGCTGAAGCTTTCTTT
TRBJ1-2 | TRBD1 | - | TRBV11-2 | CASRNPGQGAGGYTF | TGTGCCAGCAGAAATCCGGGACAGGGGGCTGGGGGCTACACCTTC
TRBJ1-1 | - | - | TRBV10-1 | CASSEAGRNTEAFF | TGCGCCAGCAGTGAGGCAGGAAGGAACACTGAAGCTTTCTTT
TRBJ1-5 | - | - | TRBV19 | CASSIEAGKVNQPQHF | TGTGCCAGTAGTATAGAAGCAGGGAAGGTTAATCAGCCCCAGCATTTT
TRBJ1-2 | - | once | TRBV5-4 | CASRELGQPNYGYTF | TGTGCCAGCAGGGAACTTGGGCAGCCTAACTATGGCTACACCTTC
TRBJ1-1 | TRBD1 | - | TRBV18 | CASSQATGGDTEAFF | TGTGCCAGCTCACAGGCGACAGGGGGGGACACTGAAGCTTTCTTT
TRBJ2-1 | TRBD1 | - | TRBV6-1 | CASTPGQGLDEQFF | TGTGCCAGCACCCCGGGACAGGGGCTTGATGAGCAGTTCTTC
TRBJ1-5 | - | - | TRBV5-1 | CASSLGGVGQPQHF | TGCGCCAGCAGCTTAGGAGGGGTTGGACAGCCCCAGCATTTT
TRBJ1-1 | - | - | TRBV11-3 | CASSLEIAAYTEAFF | TGTGCCAGCAGCTTAGAGATCGCGGCTTACACTGAAGCTTTCTTT
TRBJ1-1 | - | few | TRBV6-1 | CASSASYYTEAFF | TGTGCCAGCAGCGCATCATACTACACTGAAGCTTTCTTT
TRBJ2-7 | - | - | TRBV5-6 | CASSLALKYEQYF | TGTGCCAGCAGCTTGGCTTTAAAATACGAGCAGTACTTC
TRBJ2-2 | - | - | TRBV7-6 | CASSSDTEVGELFF | TGTGCCAGCAGCTCGGACACTGAGGTCGGGGAGCTGTTTTTT
TRBJ1-4 | TRBD1 | - | TRBV4-1 | CASSPGQGLGEKLFF | TGCGCCAGCAGCCCGGGACAGGGCCTGGGGGAAAAACTGTTTTTT
TRBJ2-1 | TRBD2 | once | TRBV6-5 | CASSYTSGGPDEQFF | TGTGCCAGCAGTTACACTAGCGGGGGTCCCGATGAGCAGTTCTTC
TRBJ1-5 | - | - | TRBV6-6 | CASSYSGAPGQPQHF | TGTGCCAGCAGTTACTCGGGGGCGCCGGGGCAGCCCCAGCATTTT
TRBJ1-6 | - | - | TRBV2 | CASSGTIIPSALHF | TGTGCCAGCAGTGGCACGATAATCCCTTCGGCCCTCCACTTT
TRBJ2-4 | - | - | TRBV10-3 | CAISESRNIQYF | TGTGCCATCAGTGAGTCCCGGAACATTCAGTACTTC
TRBJ2-7 | TRBD1 | - | TRBV2 | CAGGTGALSYEQYF | TGTGCCGGAGGTACAGGGGCTCTCTCCTACGAGCAGTACTTC
TRBJ2-7 | TRBD2 | - | TRBV19 | CAASGGGADEQYF | TGTGCCGCTTCCGGGGGGGGTGCGGACGAGCAGTACTTC
TRBJ2-3 | - | - | TRBV7-9 | CASSQRQTSSTDTQYF | TGTGCCAGCAGCCAGAGACAGACATCTAGCACAGATACGCAGTATTTT
TRBJ1-1 | - | - | TRBV6-1 | CASSERGDTEAFF | TGTGCCAGCAGTGAACGGGGGGACACTGAAGCTTTCTTT
TRBJ1-6 | - | - | TRBV15 | CATSRDRGQYNSPLHF | TGTGCCACCAGCAGAGATAGGGGACAATATAATTCACCCCTCCACTTT
TRBJ2-1 | - | once | TRBV7-9 | CASETVSNEQFF | TGTGCCAGCGAGACTGTAAGCAATGAGCAGTTCTTC
TRBJ2-7 | TRBD1 | - | TRBV27 | CASSLARGLEQYF | TGTGCCAGCAGTTTAGCCAGGGGGCTCGAGCAGTACTTC
TRBJ2-5 | - | - | TRBV6-1 | CASSEGQGLLQETQYF | TGTGCCAGCAGTGAAGGGCAGGGGCTTCTCCAAGAGACCCAGTACTTC
TRBJ1-2 | TRBD1 | - | TRBV10-3 | CAIRERTTGGRRPANYGYTF | TGTGCCATCAGGGAACGGACGACAGGGGGGAGAAGACCAGCTAACTATGGCTACACCTTC
TRBJ1-6 | - | few | TRBV6-6 | CASRHTRSSYNSPLHF | TGTGCCAGCAGACACACGCGGAGCTCCTATAATTCACCCCTCCACTTT
TRBJ2-5 | TRBD2 | - | TRBV7-7 | CASSLTSGGETQYF | TGTGCTAGCAGCTTGACTAGCGGGGGTGAGACCCAGTACTTC
TRBJ2-7 | TRBD1 | - | TRBV28 | CASSSSGTGTYEQYF | TGTGCCAGCAGTTCCTCCGGGACAGGGACCTACGAGCAGTACTTC
TRBJ2-1 | TRBD2 | - | TRBV9 | CASLNPGLDNEQFF | TGTGCCAGCTTAAACCCCGGACTAGACAATGAGCAGTTCTTC